These T cell receptor beta chains were read from a single sample in a study of control samples from healthy donors and cancer patients. Sequenced by immunoSEQ multiplex PCR; TCRdb stores in-frame clones only, minus some. The data show approximately 130,000 clones, 80% to 90% seen once. The sample was blood. The source is a man aged 45-65 years in good health. The CDR3 runs from the conserved cysteine through the conserved F or W. A D gene is named only where the DNA matches it firmly. Clone size, where shown, is once, few, many, or a class for clones that have expanded.

DNA: TGTGCCAGCCGAAATCAGGGGAACTCTGAAGCTTTCTTT
CDR3: CASRNQGNSEAFF
length: 13
V: TRBV19
D: -
size: once
J: TRBJ1-1

DNA: TGCGCCAGCAGCCAAGATAGGGGCCAGGTTCAAGAGACCCAGTACTTC
CDR3: CASSQDRGQVQETQYF
length: 16
V: TRBV4-1
D: -
size: -
J: TRBJ2-5

DNA: TGTGCCAGCAGTGAAACCACTTGGGGCACCGGGGAGCTGTTTTTT
CDR3: CASSETTWGTGELFF
length: 15
V: TRBV25-1
D: -
size: -
J: TRBJ2-2

DNA: TGTGCCAGCAGCTTAGAGGACGGTTCACCCCTCCACTTT
CDR3: CASSLEDGSPLHF
length: 13
V: TRBV7-9
D: -
size: -
J: TRBJ1-6

DNA: TGCGCCAGCAGCTTGGGGCAGGCTGAAGCTTTCTTT
CDR3: CASSLGQAEAFF
length: 12
V: TRBV5-1
D: -
size: -
J: TRBJ1-1

DNA: TGTGCCAGCTCACCTTGGACGGGGAACACCGGGGAGCTGTTTTTT
CDR3: CASSPWTGNTGELFF
length: 15
V: TRBV18
D: -
size: -
J: TRBJ2-2

DNA: TGTGCCAGCAGCCGCAACCAGGGTGCCCAGCAGTACTTC
CDR3: CASSRNQGAQQYF
length: 13
V: TRBV9
D: -
size: -
J: TRBJ2-7

DNA: TGTGCTAGTGGTTTAACAGACAACTATGGCTACACCTTC
CDR3: CASGLTDNYGYTF
length: 13
V: TRBV12-5
D: -
size: once
J: TRBJ1-2

DNA: TGTGCCAGCAGTTACTCCCAGGGAGAGACTGAAGCTTTCTTT
CDR3: CASSYSQGETEAFF
length: 14
V: TRBV6-5
D: -
size: -
J: TRBJ1-1

DNA: TGTGCCAGCAGTTTTTCTTCGGACTATGGCTACACCTTC
CDR3: CASSFSSDYGYTF
length: 13
V: TRBV27
D: -
size: -
J: TRBJ1-2

DNA: TGTGCCAGCAGAGCAGGGACTTTCTCCTACAATGAGCAGTTCTTC
CDR3: CASRAGTFSYNEQFF
length: 15
V: TRBV27
D: -
size: -
J: TRBJ2-1

DNA: TGTGCCAGCAGCCCCAGGGTGGGGGGGAGCTCTGGAAACACCATATATTTT
CDR3: CASSPRVGGSSGNTIYF
length: 17
V: TRBV9
D: -
size: -
J: TRBJ1-3

DNA: TGTGCCAGCAGCTTGATGGTAGCGGGGGGGTACAATGAGCAGTTCTTC
CDR3: CASSLMVAGGYNEQFF
length: 16
V: TRBV7-6
D: TRBD2
size: once
J: TRBJ2-1

DNA: TGTGCCAGCAGCCAAGATGGGACTGGCAGGGGCTACACCTTC
CDR3: CASSQDGTGRGYTF
length: 14
V: TRBV14
D: -
size: -
J: TRBJ1-2

DNA: TGTGCCAGCAGTTACTCCGGGACAGGGCTAAAGGGCTACACCTTC
CDR3: CASSYSGTGLKGYTF
length: 15
V: TRBV6-5
D: TRBD1
size: -
J: TRBJ1-2

DNA: TGTGCCAGCTCACCCGGACGCGGTGAAAAACTGTTTTTT
CDR3: CASSPGRGEKLFF
length: 13
V: TRBV18
D: -
size: -
J: TRBJ1-4

DNA: TGTGCCAGCAGTGGTACAGGAAAGCGGGAACTGTTTTTT
CDR3: CASSGTGKRELFF
length: 13
V: TRBV27
D: -
size: -
J: TRBJ1-4